The rows below give T cell receptor beta chains drawn from one sample of a study of blood T cells in healthy people across ages. TCRdb reprocessed the 5' RACE reads via MiXCR and lists one record per CDR3 protein. The sample lists around 710,000 distinct CDR3 sequences, about 42% occurring once. The material sequenced was blood. Receptors were obtained from a woman in her sixties or seventies in good health. CDR3s include the opening cysteine and the closing phenylalanine or tryptophan. The order of the fields is J gene, V gene, clone size, D gene, CDR3 protein, CDR3 DNA. D genes are given only for firm matches. Only part of the rows carry a size: once, few, many, or a class if the clone is expanded.

J gene: TRBJ1-6; V gene: TRBV27; clone size: few; D gene: -; CDR3 protein: CASSPYNNSPLHF; CDR3 DNA: TGTGCCAGCAGTCCCTATAATAATTCACCCCTCCACTTT
J gene: TRBJ2-7; V gene: TRBV6-2/TRBV6-3; clone size: many; D gene: -; CDR3 protein: CASSYEGMDEQYF; CDR3 DNA: TGTGCCAGCAGTTACGAGGGGATGGACGAGCAGTACTTC
J gene: TRBJ2-3; V gene: TRBV6-1; clone size: -; D gene: -; CDR3 protein: CVSRFSTDTRYF; CDR3 DNA: TGTGTCAGCAGGTTTAGCACAGATACGCGGTATTTT
J gene: TRBJ2-5; V gene: TRBV21-1; clone size: -; D gene: -; CDR3 protein: CASSIGLAPRDGEQYF; CDR3 DNA: TGTGCCAGCAGCATAGGACTAGCCCCTAGGGATGGTGAGCAGTACTTC
J gene: TRBJ2-3; V gene: TRBV19; clone size: -; D gene: -; CDR3 protein: CASMKARGETDTQYF; CDR3 DNA: TGTGCCAGTATGAAGGCGAGGGGGGAAACAGATACGCAGTATTTT
J gene: TRBJ1-4; V gene: TRBV5-5; clone size: -; D gene: -; CDR3 protein: CATEAAPNEKLFF; CDR3 DNA: TGTGCCACAGAGGCAGCTCCTAATGAAAAACTGTTTTTT
J gene: TRBJ2-1; V gene: TRBV29-1; clone size: many; D gene: -; CDR3 protein: CSVRGTVTHEQFF; CDR3 DNA: TGCAGCGTCCGCGGGACTGTAACCCATGAGCAGTTCTTC
J gene: TRBJ2-4; V gene: TRBV19; clone size: -; D gene: TRBD1; CDR3 protein: CASSSRGTGVSDIQYF; CDR3 DNA: TGTGCCAGTAGCAGCAGGGGGACAGGGGTTTCTGACATTCAGTACTTC
J gene: TRBJ2-3; V gene: TRBV5-1; clone size: -; D gene: TRBD2; CDR3 protein: CASSTSGAGDTQYF; CDR3 DNA: TGCGCCAGCAGTACTAGCGGGGCGGGAGATACGCAGTATTTT
J gene: TRBJ2-1; V gene: TRBV3-1; clone size: -; D gene: -; CDR3 protein: CASSHRGRAVQETQFF; CDR3 DNA: TGTGCCAGCAGCCACCGGGGACGGGCGGTCCAAGAGACCCAGTTCTTC
J gene: TRBJ2-3; V gene: TRBV5-1; clone size: -; D gene: -; CDR3 protein: CASSLGAGRTDTQYF; CDR3 DNA: TGCGCCAGCAGCTTGGGGGCGGGAAGGACAGATACGCAGTATTTT
J gene: TRBJ2-2; V gene: TRBV11-1; clone size: -; D gene: TRBD2; CDR3 protein: CASSLLLAEAGELFF; CDR3 DNA: TGTGCCAGCAGCTTATTACTAGCGGAAGCCGGGGAGCTGTTTTTT
J gene: TRBJ2-3; V gene: TRBV21-1; clone size: few; D gene: -; CDR3 protein: CASSAYRGRGTDTQYF; CDR3 DNA: TGTGCCAGCAGCGCCTACAGGGGGCGAGGTACAGATACGCAGTATTTT
J gene: TRBJ2-7; V gene: TRBV4-1; clone size: once; D gene: -; CDR3 protein: CASSQDHHEQYF; CDR3 DNA: TGCGCCAGCAGCCAAGATCACCACGAGCAGTACTTC
J gene: TRBJ2-3; V gene: TRBV9; clone size: few; D gene: -; CDR3 protein: CASSSVPGTDTQYF; CDR3 DNA: TGTGCCAGTTCTAGCGTGCCGGGCACAGATACGCAGTATTTT
J gene: TRBJ2-3; V gene: TRBV7-3; clone size: -; D gene: TRBD2; CDR3 protein: CASSLTPSGSTDTQYF; CDR3 DNA: TGTGCCAGCAGCTTGACCCCTAGCGGGAGTACAGATACGCAGTATTTT